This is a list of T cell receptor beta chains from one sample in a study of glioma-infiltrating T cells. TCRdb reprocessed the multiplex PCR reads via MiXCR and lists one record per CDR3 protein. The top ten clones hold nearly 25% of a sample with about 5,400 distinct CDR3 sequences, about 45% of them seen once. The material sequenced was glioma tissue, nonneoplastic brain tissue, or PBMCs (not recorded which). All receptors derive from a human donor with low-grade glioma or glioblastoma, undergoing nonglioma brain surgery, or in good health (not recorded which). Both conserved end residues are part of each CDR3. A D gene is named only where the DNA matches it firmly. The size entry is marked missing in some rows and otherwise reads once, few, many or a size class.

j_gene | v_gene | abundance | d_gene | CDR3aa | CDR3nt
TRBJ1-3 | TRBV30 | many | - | CALEREDGNTIYF | TGTGCCTTGGAAAGGGAGGATGGAAACACCATATATTTT
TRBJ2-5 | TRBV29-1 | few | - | CSGTQGKETQYF | TGCAGCGGAACTCAGGGGAAAGAGACCCAGTACTTC
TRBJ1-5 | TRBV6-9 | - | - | CAISLLSGYSNQPQHF | TGTGCCATCAGTTTGCTATCGGGGTATAGCAATCAGCCCCAGCATTTT
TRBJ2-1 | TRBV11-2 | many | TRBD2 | CASSHTLAAYNEQFF | TGTGCCAGCAGCCACACACTAGCGGCCTACAATGAGCAGTTCTTC
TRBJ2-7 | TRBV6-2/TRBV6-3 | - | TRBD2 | CASSGTTSGIGEQYF | TGTGCCAGCAGTGGGACAACTAGCGGGATAGGCGAGCAGTACTTC
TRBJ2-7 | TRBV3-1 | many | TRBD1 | CASSRSDRDPYEQYF | TGTGCCAGCAGCCGCTCGGACAGGGATCCGTACGAGCAGTACTTC
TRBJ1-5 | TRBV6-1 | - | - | CASSALSNQPQHF | TGTGCCAGCAGTGCATTGAGTAATCAGCCCCAGCATTTT
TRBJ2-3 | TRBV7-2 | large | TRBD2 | CASSFSGSGATDTQYF | TGTGCCAGCAGCTTTAGCGGGAGTGGGGCCACAGATACGCAGTATTTT
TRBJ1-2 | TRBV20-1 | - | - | CSAREGDYGYTF | TGCAGTGCTAGAGAGGGGGACTATGGCTACACCTTC
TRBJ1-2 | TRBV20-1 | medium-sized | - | CSAISEGYTF | TGCAGTGCTATATCCGAAGGCTACACCTTC
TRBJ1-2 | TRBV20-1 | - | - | CSARDLVPTFSNYGYTF | TGCAGTGCTAGAGATTTAGTTCCGACTTTCTCTAACTATGGCTACACCTTC
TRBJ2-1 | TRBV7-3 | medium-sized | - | CASSLTLASYDEQFF | TGTGCCAGCAGCTTAACGTTAGCTAGCTACGATGAGCAGTTCTTC
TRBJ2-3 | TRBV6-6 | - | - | CASASATDTRYF | TGTGCCAGCGCTAGCGCCACAGATACGCGGTATTTT
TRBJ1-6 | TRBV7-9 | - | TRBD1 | CASSSPGQGGSPLHF | TGTGCCAGCAGCTCGCCGGGACAGGGTGGCTCACCCCTCCACTTT
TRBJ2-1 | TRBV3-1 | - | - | CASGPGSTDTQFF | TGTGCCAGCGGACCCGGGAGCACAGATACGCAGTTCTTC
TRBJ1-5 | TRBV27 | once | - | CANQKNQPQHF | TGTGCCAACCAGAAGAATCAGCCCCAGCATTTT
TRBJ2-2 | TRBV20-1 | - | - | CSAREGGGTGGPFF | TGCAGTGCTAGAGAGGGGGGAGGCACCGGGGGGCCGTTTTTT
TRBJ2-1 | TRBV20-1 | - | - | CSAKGPYNEQFF | TGCAGTGCGAAAGGCCCCTACAACGAGCAGTTCTTC
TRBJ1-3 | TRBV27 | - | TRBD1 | CASETAGDSSGKTIYF | TGTGCCAGCGAGACTGCCGGGGACAGCTCTGGAAAAACCATATATTTT
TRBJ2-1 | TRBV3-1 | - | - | CASSQGSPSYNEQFF | TGTGCCAGCAGCCAAGGGTCGCCCTCCTACAATGAGCAGTTCTTC
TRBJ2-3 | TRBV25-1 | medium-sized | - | CASSEKAGAFSTDTQYF | TGTGCCAGCAGTGAAAAGGCAGGCGCCTTTTCCACAGATACGCAGTATTTT
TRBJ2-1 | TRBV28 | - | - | CASSLNPGTKSYNEQFF | TGTGCCAGCAGTTTAAACCCCGGGACCAAGTCCTACAATGAGCAGTTCTTC